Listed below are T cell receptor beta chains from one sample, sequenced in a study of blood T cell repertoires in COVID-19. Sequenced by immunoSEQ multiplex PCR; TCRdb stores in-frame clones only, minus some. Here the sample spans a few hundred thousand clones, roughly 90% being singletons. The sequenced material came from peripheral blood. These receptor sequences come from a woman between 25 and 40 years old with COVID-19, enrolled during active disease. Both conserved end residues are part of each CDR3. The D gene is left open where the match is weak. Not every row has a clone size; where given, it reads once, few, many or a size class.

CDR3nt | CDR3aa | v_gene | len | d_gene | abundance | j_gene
TGCGCCAGCAGCTTTCGGGGATCAGATACGCAGTATTTT | CASSFRGSDTQYF | TRBV5-1 | 13 | . | few | TRBJ2-3
TGTGCCAGCAGTCAATACAGTTACAATGAGCAGTTCTTC | CASSQYSYNEQFF | TRBV12-3/TRBV12-4 | 13 | . | . | TRBJ2-1
TGTGCCAGCAGTTTAAGAACAGACACTGGCTACACCTTC | CASSLRTDTGYTF | TRBV28 | 13 | . | . | TRBJ1-2
TGTGCCAGCAGCCCTAGCGGACTAGCGGGAGGTAACTCCTACAATGAGCAGTTCTTC | CASSPSGLAGGNSYNEQFF | TRBV3-1/TRBV3-2 | 19 | TRBD2 | . | TRBJ2-1
TGTGCCTGGAGTTGGTCCAGGGCCAATCAGCCCCAGCATTTT | CAWSWSRANQPQHF | TRBV30 | 14 | . | . | TRBJ1-5
TGTGCCAGCAGCGAACTTTTCTCCGCGGCGGAAGAGCAGTTCTTC | CASSELFSAAEEQFF | TRBV3-1/TRBV3-2 | 15 | . | . | TRBJ2-1
TGTGCCAGCAGTTTCTCTTACGAGCAGTACTTC | CASSFSYEQYF | TRBV27 | 11 | . | . | TRBJ2-7
TGTGCCAGCAGCTTGAACGCGGCTAGCACAGATACGCAGTATTTT | CASSLNAASTDTQYF | TRBV5-6 | 15 | . | . | TRBJ2-3
TGTGCCAGCAGCCAAGCAACGGACAGGGGCGCTCCTGGGGGCACCATATATTTT | CASSQATDRGAPGGTIYF | TRBV4-2 | 18 | TRBD1 | . | TRBJ1-3
TGTGCCAGCAGCCCCCGACTAGCTCCGGAGCAGTTCTTC | CASSPRLAPEQFF | TRBV9 | 13 | TRBD2 | . | TRBJ2-1
TGTGCCAGCAGGGAGACAGGGCGGATCAGGGAAGCTTTCTTT | CASRETGRIREAFF | TRBV25-1 | 14 | TRBD1 | . | TRBJ1-1
TGTGCCAGCAGCCGGGGACTAGCGGGGGGGCCTTACAATGAGCAGTTCTTC | CASSRGLAGGPYNEQFF | TRBV3-1/TRBV3-2 | 17 | TRBD2 | once | TRBJ2-1
TGTGCCAGCAGCCAAGTATGGGGAGGCACCGGGGAGCTGTTTTTT | CASSQVWGGTGELFF | TRBV14 | 15 | . | once | TRBJ2-2
TGTGCTAGCAGCTTAGTACATAGCGGGAACAGGAATGAGCAGTTCTTC | CASSLVHSGNRNEQFF | TRBV7-7 | 16 | TRBD2 | . | TRBJ2-1
TGTGCCAGCACCGCAGGGACTTGGCACGCGGGGGAGCAGTACTTC | CASTAGTWHAGEQYF | TRBV27 | 15 | . | . | TRBJ2-7
TGTGCCAGCAGTTTCTTAGCGGGAAAGAATGAGCAGTTCTTC | CASSFLAGKNEQFF | TRBV27 | 14 | TRBD2 | few | TRBJ2-1
TGTGCCAGCAGCCTCCTAGGGGGCTTTGGAGAGACCCAGTACTTC | CASSLLGGFGETQYF | TRBV28 | 15 | TRBD1 | . | TRBJ2-5
TGTGCCAGCAGTTCAGAACCTCGCACAGATACGCAGTATTTT | CASSSEPRTDTQYF | TRBV6-2/TRBV6-3 | 14 | . | . | TRBJ2-3
TGTGCCAGCAGCGAGACAGGGGCGCGGGGGACTGAAGCTTTCTTT | CASSETGARGTEAFF | TRBV7-2 | 15 | TRBD1 | . | TRBJ1-1
TGTGCCAGCAGTCCACTGTACAATGAGCAGTTCTTC | CASSPLYNEQFF | TRBV12-3/TRBV12-4 | 12 | . | . | TRBJ2-1
TGTGCCAGCAGCCAACCTTGGGGGGGCGACGGGGGCGGCGAGACCCAGTACTTC | CASSQPWGGDGGGETQYF | TRBV7-9 | 18 | . | . | TRBJ2-5
TGTGCCAGCAGTGAGAGGGCCGTATGGGACACTGAAGCTTTCTTT | CASSERAVWDTEAFF | TRBV2 | 15 | . | . | TRBJ1-1
TGCGCCAGCAGCTTGGCAGGGGCAGATGGAAACACCATATATTTT | CASSLAGADGNTIYF | TRBV5-1 | 15 | . | . | TRBJ1-3
TGTGCCAGCACCGGACTTGGCTATGGCTACACCTTC | CASTGLGYGYTF | TRBV6-5 | 12 | . | few | TRBJ1-2